A selection of T cell receptor beta chains follows, all from one sample in a study of blood T cell repertoires in COVID-19. Only in-frame clones appear in the TCRdb table, and some are missing; sequencing was by immunoSEQ multiplex PCR. The sample consists of 150,000 to 200,000 clones, 90% of them appearing once. The material sequenced was peripheral blood. The origin of the receptors is a man aged 50-59 years with acute or convalescent COVID-19. CDR3s include the opening cysteine and the closing phenylalanine or tryptophan. The order of the fields is clone size, V gene, J gene, D gene, CDR3 DNA, CDR3 protein. D genes are given only for firm matches. Part of the rows lack a size; the others show once, few, many or a class for expanded clones.

>NA|TRBV18|TRBJ1-2|TRBD1
TGTGCCAGCTCACTAAGACAGGGTCTGGATGGCTACACCTTC
CASSLRQGLDGYTF
>once|TRBV28|TRBJ2-1|TRBD2
TGTGCCAGCAGTCTGGGCGGGAGTTCCTACAATGAGCAGTTCTTC
CASSLGGSSYNEQFF
>NA|TRBV24-1|TRBJ1-5|NA
TGTGCCACGAGCAGGGGCAGCAATCAGCCCCAGCATTTT
CATSRGSNQPQHF
>NA|TRBV18|TRBJ2-5|TRBD2
TGTGCCAGCGCACCGGGACTAGGCGCGGAGACCCAGTACTTC
CASAPGLGAETQYF
>NA|TRBV29-1|TRBJ1-2|NA
TGCAGCGTAGTCACGGTGGGGGCGCGTGGCTACACCTTC
CSVVTVGARGYTF
>NA|TRBV5-5|TRBJ2-3|NA
TGTGCCAGCAGCTTGGTCGCGGTTACGGATACGCAGTATTTT
CASSLVAVTDTQYF
>NA|TRBV7-9|TRBJ1-5|NA
TGTGCCAGCAGCTCATCAGGAACCCGTAATCAGCCCCAGCATTTT
CASSSSGTRNQPQHF
>NA|TRBV28|TRBJ1-4|TRBD1
TGTGCCAGCAGCCCCGGACAGGGTTATGAAAAACTGTTTTTT
CASSPGQGYEKLFF
>NA|TRBV27|TRBJ2-4|TRBD2
TGTGCCAGCAGTGGACTAGCGGAACTAGCCAAAAACATTCAGTACTTC
CASSGLAELAKNIQYF
>NA|TRBV11-2|TRBJ1-2|NA
TGTGCCAGCAGCCTGTGGGCAGGGGTCCCCTCTAACTATGGCTACACCTTC
CASSLWAGVPSNYGYTF
>NA|TRBV29-1|TRBJ2-6|NA
TGCAGCGTTGAAGGGGGCGGCTCTGGGGCCAACGTCCTGACTTTC
CSVEGGGSGANVLTF
>NA|TRBV27|TRBJ1-1|TRBD1
TGTGCCAGCAGTGACAGGGTAGGGGCTGAAGCTTTCTTT
CASSDRVGAEAFF
>NA|TRBV7-3|TRBJ1-1|NA
TGTGCCAGCAGCCTAAGACAGCAAAACACTGAAGCTTTCTTT
CASSLRQQNTEAFF
>NA|TRBV28|TRBJ1-5|NA
TGTGCCAGCACTAACTCTCCAGGATCGTCTCAGCCCCAGCATTTT
CASTNSPGSSQPQHF
>NA|TRBV6-4|TRBJ2-3|TRBD2
TGTGCCAGCAGTGACTCTGGGAGGGCAGATACGCAGTATTTT
CASSDSGRADTQYF
>NA|TRBV5-1|TRBJ2-7|TRBD2
TGCGCCAGCAGCGCCGGGACTAGCTACGAGCAGTACTTC
CASSAGTSYEQYF
>NA|TRBV6-2/TRBV6-3|TRBJ1-5|TRBD1
TGTGCCAGCAGTTATACAGGGGGCTTGCAGCCCCAGCATTTT
CASSYTGGLQPQHF
>NA|TRBV7-9|TRBJ1-2|TRBD1
TGTGCCAGCAGCACCCGACAGGGAACAGCTAACTATGGCTACACCTTC
CASSTRQGTANYGYTF
>NA|TRBV5-1|TRBJ2-4|TRBD1
TGCGCCAGCAGCTCCGACAGGGCCAACATTCAGTACTTC
CASSSDRANIQYF
>NA|TRBV21-1|TRBJ2-6|NA
TGTGCCAGCAGCCCCTGCCGGGGGGGGCAGCCACCTGGGGCCAACGTCCTGACTTTC
CASSPCRGGQPPGANVLTF
>NA|TRBV3-1/TRBV3-2|TRBJ2-7|NA
TGTGCCAGCAGCCAAGAAGCAGGGGACGAGCAGTACTTC
CASSQEAGDEQYF
>NA|TRBV29-1|TRBJ1-1|NA
TGCAGCTCCCGCGAGGGAAATACTGAAGCTTTCTTT
CSSREGNTEAFF
>NA|TRBV7-9|TRBJ2-7|TRBD2
TGTGCCAGCAGCTTAGGTGGCGGGAGGACCTACGAGCAGTACTTC
CASSLGGGRTYEQYF
>once|TRBV27|TRBJ2-7|TRBD1
TGTGCCAGCAGTCCCGGACAGGGTGGGCCCCGCGAGCAGTACTTC
CASSPGQGGPREQYF
>NA|TRBV2|TRBJ2-2|NA
TGTGCCAGCAGGGCAGAACAAGCGGGCGGGGAGCTGTTTTTT
CASRAEQAGGELFF
>NA|TRBV2|TRBJ2-2|TRBD1
TGTGCCAGCAGTGCCGGGACAGTGAACACCGGGGAGCTGTTTTTT
CASSAGTVNTGELFF
>NA|TRBV28|TRBJ2-3|TRBD2
TGTGCCAGCAGTTTATTCGGGGGGGGCACAGATACGCAGTATTTT
CASSLFGGGTDTQYF
>NA|TRBV6-5|TRBJ1-2|TRBD1
TGTGCCAGCAGCTTAGGGGGCTTGGGTGGCTACACCTTC
CASSLGGLGGYTF
>NA|TRBV11-2|TRBJ1-1|TRBD1
TGTGCCAGCAGCTTAACAGGGGGGACTGAAGCTTTCTTT
CASSLTGGTEAFF
>NA|TRBV5-1|TRBJ2-3|TRBD2
TGCGCCAGCAGCAAGACTAGCGGGAAAACCCATACGCAGTATTTT
CASSKTSGKTHTQYF
>NA|TRBV18|TRBJ2-5|NA
TGTGCCAGCTCACCAGGCAGGGTGCAAGAGACCCAGTACTTC
CASSPGRVQETQYF
>NA|TRBV12-3/TRBV12-4|TRBJ2-3|NA
TGTGCCAGCACCCGGGACTCCACAGATACGCAGTATTTT
CASTRDSTDTQYF
>once|TRBV10-3|TRBJ1-5|TRBD1
TGTGCCATCAGTGACCGTGACAGGGAACAGCCCCAGCATTTT
CAISDRDREQPQHF
>NA|TRBV5-1|TRBJ2-2|TRBD1
TGCGCCAGCAACTCTGACAGGGGGCCTACCGGGGAGCTGTTTTTT
CASNSDRGPTGELFF
>NA|TRBV29-1|TRBJ2-3|NA
TGCAGCGTTACGAGGCGGGACGCTAGCACAGATACGCAGTATTTT
CSVTRRDASTDTQYF
>NA|TRBV9|TRBJ2-3|NA
TGTGCCAGCAGCGTCGGGCGGGGATCTAGCACAGATACGCAGTATTTT
CASSVGRGSSTDTQYF
>NA|TRBV7-9|TRBJ1-1|NA
TGTGCCAGCAGCTGGGGAGGGCCCTACTCTGAAGCTTTCTTT
CASSWGGPYSEAFF
>NA|TRBV5-1|TRBJ2-2|NA
TGCGCCAGCTTCCGAGGCGGGGAGCTGTTTTTT
CASFRGGELFF
>NA|TRBV10-3|TRBJ2-7|TRBD2
TGTGCCATCACCCATAGCGGGAATTGGTCCTACGAGCAGTACTTC
CAITHSGNWSYEQYF
>NA|TRBV5-4|TRBJ2-5|NA
TGTGCCAGCAGCCTGAATTGGGGGGGCAAAGAGACCCAGTACTTC
CASSLNWGGKETQYF
>few|TRBV7-2|TRBJ2-3|TRBD2
TGTGCCAGCAGCTTATACATAGCGGGCAGAGGTGGAGATACGCAGTATTTT
CASSLYIAGRGGDTQYF
>NA|TRBV3-1/TRBV3-2|TRBJ2-1|NA
TGTGCCAGCAGCCAAGGGCGGAGCTCCTACAATGAGCAGTTCTTC
CASSQGRSSYNEQFF
>NA|TRBV5-3|TRBJ2-1|NA
TGTGCCAGAAGCTTGGAGGTTGCTCTGACTTACAATGAGCAGTTCTTC
CARSLEVALTYNEQFF
>NA|TRBV6-2/TRBV6-3|TRBJ1-1|NA
TGTGCCAGCAGTAAACCTCAGGATGAAGCTTTCTTT
CASSKPQDEAFF
>NA|TRBV15|TRBJ1-5|NA
TGTGCCACCAGCAGGGGGCTAGGGATAAGCAATCAGCCCCAGCATTTT
CATSRGLGISNQPQHF